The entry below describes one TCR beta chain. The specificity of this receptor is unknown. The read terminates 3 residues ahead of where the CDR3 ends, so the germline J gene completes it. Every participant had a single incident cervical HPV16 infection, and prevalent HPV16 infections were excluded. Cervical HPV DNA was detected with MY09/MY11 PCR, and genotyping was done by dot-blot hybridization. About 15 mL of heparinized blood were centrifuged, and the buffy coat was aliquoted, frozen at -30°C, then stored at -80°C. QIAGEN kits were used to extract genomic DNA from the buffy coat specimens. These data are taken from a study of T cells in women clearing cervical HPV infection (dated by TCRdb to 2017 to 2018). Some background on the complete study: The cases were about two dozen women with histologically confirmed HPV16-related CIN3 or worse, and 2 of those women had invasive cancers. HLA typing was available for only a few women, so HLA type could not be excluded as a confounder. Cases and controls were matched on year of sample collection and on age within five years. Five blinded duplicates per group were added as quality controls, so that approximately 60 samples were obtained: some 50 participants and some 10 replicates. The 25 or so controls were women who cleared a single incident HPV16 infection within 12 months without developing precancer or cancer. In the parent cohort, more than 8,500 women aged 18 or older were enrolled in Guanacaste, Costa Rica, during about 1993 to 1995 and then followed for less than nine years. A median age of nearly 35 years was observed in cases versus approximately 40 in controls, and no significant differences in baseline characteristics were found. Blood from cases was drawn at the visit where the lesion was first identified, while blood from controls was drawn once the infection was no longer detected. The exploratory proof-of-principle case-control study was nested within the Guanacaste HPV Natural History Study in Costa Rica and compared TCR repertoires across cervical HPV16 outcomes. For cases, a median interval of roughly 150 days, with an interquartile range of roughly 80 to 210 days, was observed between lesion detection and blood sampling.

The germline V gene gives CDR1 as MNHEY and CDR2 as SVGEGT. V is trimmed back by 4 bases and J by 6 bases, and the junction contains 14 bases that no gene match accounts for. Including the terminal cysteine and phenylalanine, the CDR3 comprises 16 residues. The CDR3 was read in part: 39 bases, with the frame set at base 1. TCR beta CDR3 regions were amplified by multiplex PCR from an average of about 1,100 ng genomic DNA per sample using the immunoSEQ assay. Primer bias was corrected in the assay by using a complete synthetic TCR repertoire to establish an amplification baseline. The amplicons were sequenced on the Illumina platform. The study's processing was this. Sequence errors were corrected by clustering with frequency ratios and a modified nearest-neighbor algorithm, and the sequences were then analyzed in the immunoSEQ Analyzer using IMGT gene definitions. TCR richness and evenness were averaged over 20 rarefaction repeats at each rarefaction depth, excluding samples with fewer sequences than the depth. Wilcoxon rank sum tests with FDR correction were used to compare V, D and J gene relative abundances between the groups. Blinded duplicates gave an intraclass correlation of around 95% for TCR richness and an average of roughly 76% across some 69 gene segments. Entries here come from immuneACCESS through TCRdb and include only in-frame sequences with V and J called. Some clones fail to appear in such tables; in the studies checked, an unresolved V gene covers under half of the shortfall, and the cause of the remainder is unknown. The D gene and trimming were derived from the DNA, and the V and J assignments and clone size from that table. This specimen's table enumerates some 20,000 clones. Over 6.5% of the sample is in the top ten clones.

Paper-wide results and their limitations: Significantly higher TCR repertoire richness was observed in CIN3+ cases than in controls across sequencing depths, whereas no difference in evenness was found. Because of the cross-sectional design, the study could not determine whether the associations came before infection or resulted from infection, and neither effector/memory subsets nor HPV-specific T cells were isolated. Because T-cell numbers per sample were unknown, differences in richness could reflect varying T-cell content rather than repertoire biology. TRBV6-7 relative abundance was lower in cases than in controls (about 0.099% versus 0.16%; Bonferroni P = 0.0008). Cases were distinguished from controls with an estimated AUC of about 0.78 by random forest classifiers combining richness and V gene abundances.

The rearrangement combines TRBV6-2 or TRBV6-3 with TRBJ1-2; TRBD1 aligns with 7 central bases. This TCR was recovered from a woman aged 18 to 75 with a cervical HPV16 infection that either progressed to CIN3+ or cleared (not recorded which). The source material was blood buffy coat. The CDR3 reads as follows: CASSSTTGVGLHGYTF. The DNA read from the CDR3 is TGTGCCAGCAGTTCGACAACAGGGGTCGGACTTCATGGC.